The rows below give T cell receptor beta chains drawn from one sample of a study of T cells in Graves' hyperthyroidism and ophthalmopathy. One entry per CDR3 protein results from TCRdb running MiXCR on the multiplex PCR reads. The table includes 250,000 or so distinct CDR3 sequences, 13% to 15% detected once. Sequencing was done on a sample of blood. These receptors all come from a woman aged 45-65 years with Graves' hyperthyroidism that later progressed to Graves' ophthalmopathy. Each CDR3 is given with its conserved first and last residue. The D gene is left open where the match is weak. Where a row states a size, it is once, few, many or the class of an expanded clone; other rows omit it.

>TRBD2|TRBJ2-5|many|TRBV2
TGTGCCAGCAGTGAATCTAGCGGGAGACTGGAGACCCAGTACTTC
CASSESSGRLETQYF
>-|TRBJ1-2|-|TRBV11-2
TGTGCCAGCAGCTTAGATTTGTGGCAGGGCGTTAATGGCTACACCTTC
CASSLDLWQGVNGYTF
>TRBD1|TRBJ2-3|many|TRBV5-1
TGCGCCAGCAGCTTAACAGGGGTTAGCACAGATACGCAGTATTTT
CASSLTGVSTDTQYF
>-|TRBJ2-1|many|TRBV18
TGTGCCAGCTCACCACGGGTCAGGGCTGTTGAGCAGTTCTTC
CASSPRVRAVEQFF
>TRBD2|TRBJ2-2|-|TRBV10-2
TGCGCCAGCAGTCTGGGGGGTTATAGCGGGAAGAACACCGGGGAGCTGTTTTTT
CASSLGGYSGKNTGELFF
>TRBD2|TRBJ2-1|many|TRBV24-1
TGTGCCACCAGTGATTTGGGTGACGAGCGGGGATACAATGAGCAGTTCTTC
CATSDLGDERGYNEQFF
>-|TRBJ2-6|-|TRBV10-3
TGTGCCATCCGGTCCCCATGGGGGGCCAACGTCCTGACTTTC
CAIRSPWGANVLTF
>TRBD1|TRBJ1-1|few|TRBV11-2
TGTGCCAGCAGCTCGCCGGGACAGGAGTCCACTGAAGCTTTCTTT
CASSSPGQESTEAFF
>-|TRBJ1-1|many|TRBV6-1
TGTGCCAGCAGGGGAGCGGAGAGAGGCACTGAAGCTTTCTTT
CASRGAERGTEAFF
>-|TRBJ1-1|many|TRBV19
TGTGCCAGTAGTAAAGGACAGAGGAACACTGAAGCTTTCTTT
CASSKGQRNTEAFF
>-|TRBJ1-2|few|TRBV12-3/TRBV12-4
TGTGCCAGCACTTTGGTCGCGGGACCGAGAGGCTACACCTTC
CASTLVAGPRGYTF
>TRBD2|TRBJ2-7|few|TRBV4-1
TGCGCCAGCAGCTTCAGACTAGCGGGAGAGTACGAGCAGTACTTC
CASSFRLAGEYEQYF
>TRBD2|TRBJ2-3|-|TRBV19
TGTGCCAGCAGCGGGAGATCAGATACGCAGTATTTT
CASSGRSDTQYF
>TRBD2|TRBJ2-1|many|TRBV7-8
TGTGCCAGCAGCTTATCCCGTTGGACTAGCGGGAGAGCGAAAAGGAATGAGCAGTTCTTC
CASSLSRWTSGRAKRNEQFF
>TRBD2|TRBJ2-5|-|TRBV28
TGTGCCAGCAGTCCATCTAGCGGGAGAAGGGGGAGGCACTTC
CASSPSSGRRGRHF
>TRBD2|TRBJ2-7|many|TRBV12-3/TRBV12-4
TGTGCCAGCAGTTTCGGCCTAGCGGCCGAGCAGTACTTC
CASSFGLAAEQYF
>TRBD2|TRBJ2-3|many|TRBV6-1
TGTGCCAGCAGTGAAATATCCTCCGGGACTAGCGGGTTTAGAGATACGCAGTATTTT
CASSEISSGTSGFRDTQYF
>-|TRBJ2-2|many|TRBV11-3
TGTGCCAGCAGCCATACCGGGGAGCTGTTTTTT
CASSHTGELFF
>-|TRBJ1-5|many|TRBV27
TGTGCCAGCAGTTCGGTGCGGTATAGCAATCAGCCCCAGCATTTT
CASSSVRYSNQPQHF
>TRBD1|TRBJ2-1|many|TRBV7-3
TGTGCCAGCAGCCGGGACAGGGGGCGTGAGCAGTTCTTC
CASSRDRGREQFF
>TRBD1|TRBJ2-1|-|TRBV5-1
TGCGCCAGCAGCGGCGGGACAGGGAAGAGTAATGAGCAGCTCTTC
CASSGGTGKSNEQLF
>TRBD2|TRBJ2-3|few|TRBV20-1
TGCAGTGCTATAAGGGCTAGCGGTTCCCCAACAGATACGCAGTATTTT
CSAIRASGSPTDTQYF
>TRBD1|TRBJ2-2|many|TRBV24-1
TGTGCCACCAGTGCCCTGGGACAGGGGTCAACCGGGGAGCTGTTTTTT
CATSALGQGSTGELFF
>-|TRBJ2-1|many|TRBV20-1
TGCAGTGCTAGAGATCCATACAATGAGCAGTTCTTC
CSARDPYNEQFF
>-|TRBJ1-1|many|TRBV27
TGTGCCAGCAGATCCCCTGGCCTAGGGGAAACTGAAGCTTTCTTT
CASRSPGLGETEAFF
>-|TRBJ2-1|many|TRBV30
TGTGCCTGGGACAGGAACAATGAGCAGTTCTTC
CAWDRNNEQFF
>TRBD1|TRBJ2-2|many|TRBV28
TGTGCCAGCAGCAGACAGGGGGCGAACACCGGGGAGCTGTTTTTT
CASSRQGANTGELFF
>TRBD1|TRBJ2-7|many|TRBV3-1
TGTGCCAGCAGCCAAACGAGACAGGGGGTGACCTCCTACGAGCAGTACTTC
CASSQTRQGVTSYEQYF
>-|TRBJ2-1|few|TRBV6-1
TGTGCCAGCAGAGAATCTGGAAGTCGTTACAATGAGCAGTTCTTC
CASRESGSRYNEQFF
>TRBD1|TRBJ1-5|-|TRBV5-4
TGTGCCAGCAGCTTGGGAGGGACAGGGAGGGATCAGCCCCAGCATTTT
CASSLGGTGRDQPQHF
>-|TRBJ2-7|many|TRBV5-5
TGTGCCAGCAGCCTCCGACTGGGGGAACTCTACGAGCAGTACTTC
CASSLRLGELYEQYF
>-|TRBJ2-5|many|TRBV30
TGTGCCTGGAGTGTATCAGGAGCGGAGACCCAGTACTTC
CAWSVSGAETQYF
>TRBD1|TRBJ2-7|many|TRBV28
TGTGCCAGCCGTCCCGGGACAGCGCGCTACGAGCAGTACTTC
CASRPGTARYEQYF
>-|TRBJ2-3|few|TRBV27
TGTGCCAGCAGTGACAGATCGGGACGACACGAAGATACGCAGTATTTT
CASSDRSGRHEDTQYF
>TRBD2|TRBJ2-1|many|TRBV5-1
TGCGCCAGCAGCTATCTCGCGGGAGGGCATTACAATGAGCAGTTCTTC
CASSYLAGGHYNEQFF
>-|TRBJ1-4|-|TRBV9
TGTGCCAGCAGCGTAGGTCGTGCAACTAATGAAAAACTGTTTTTT
CASSVGRATNEKLFF
>-|TRBJ2-7|many|TRBV12-3/TRBV12-4
TGTGCCAGCAGTTTAAACTACCTGGGGCAGTACTTC
CASSLNYLGQYF
>TRBD2|TRBJ2-5|-|TRBV7-8
TGTGCCAGCAGCTTAGTTCCAGCGGGAGGGCCGAAGACACAGTACTTC
CASSLVPAGGPKTQYF
>-|TRBJ2-1|many|TRBV7-9
TGTGCCAGCAGCTGGACCCCCAATGAGCAGTTCTTC
CASSWTPNEQFF
>TRBD1|TRBJ1-1|-|TRBV29-1
TGCAGCGTTCGACAGGGGACTCTGAACACTGAAGCTTTCTTT
CSVRQGTLNTEAFF
>TRBD2|TRBJ2-7|many|TRBV20-1
TGCAGTGCTAAGACTAGCGGGCTCTACGAGCAGTACTTC
CSAKTSGLYEQYF
>-|TRBJ1-2|many|TRBV24-1
TGTGCCACCAGTGGAACATTTAGTGGCTACACCTTC
CATSGTFSGYTF
>-|TRBJ1-1|many|TRBV28
TGTGCCAGCGTACTACAGGGGAACACTGAAGCTTTCTTT
CASVLQGNTEAFF
>-|TRBJ2-2|-|TRBV11-2
TGTGCCAGCAGCCCCCTGACTTCGTGGGGGCTCCACACCGGGGAGCTGTTTTTT
CASSPLTSWGLHTGELFF
>-|TRBJ2-1|many|TRBV11-2
TGTGCCAGCAGCCCCGCCCCCGAGGCAAATGAGCAGTTCTTC
CASSPAPEANEQFF
>TRBD1|TRBJ2-2|-|TRBV7-3
TGTGCCAGCAGCGCCCAAACTCGAAAGACAGGGCCACGCGGGGAGCTGTTTTTT
CASSAQTRKTGPRGELFF
>TRBD1|TRBJ1-4|once|TRBV4-1
TGCGCCAGCAGCCGAGTTCAGGGGGCGACTAATGAAAAACTGTTTTTT
CASSRVQGATNEKLFF
>TRBD2|TRBJ2-7|-|TRBV7-2
TGTGCCAGCGGACCGGGACTAGCGGGAGGGTTCACCGAGCAGTACTTC
CASGPGLAGGFTEQYF
>TRBD2|TRBJ2-7|many|TRBV3-1
TGTGCCAGCAGCCCACTGGGAGGGTACGAGCAGTACTTC
CASSPLGGYEQYF
>-|TRBJ1-4|few|TRBV9
TGTGCCAGCAGCGATTATACACCGGGACGGAAAAATGAAAAACTGTTTTTT
CASSDYTPGRKNEKLFF
>TRBD2|TRBJ2-1|many|TRBV10-3
TGTGCCACCGGGACTAGCGGGAGGTCCTACAATGAGCAGTTCTTC
CATGTSGRSYNEQFF
>-|TRBJ2-5|many|TRBV20-1
TGCAGTGCTTCTAGACCTTCAGGGACCCAGTACTTC
CSASRPSGTQYF
>-|TRBJ2-7|many|TRBV6-1
TGTGCCAGCAGTGAAGGTCTCAGACTCCTTTACGAGCAGTACTTC
CASSEGLRLLYEQYF